This T cell receptor beta chain is drawn from a study of cytomegalovirus exposure and HLA in healthy donors. The PCR contained 60 Vbeta and 13 Jbeta primers. Sequenced by immunoSEQ multiplex PCR; TCRdb stores in-frame clones only, minus some. Of fewer than 250,000 clones in the sample, 70% to 80% were seen once. V was clipped by 4 bases and J by 1 base; unmatched bases: 3. The CDR3 is made up of 17 amino acids. CDR1 is MGHRA, CDR2 YSYEKL, per germline. This receptor was taken from a woman between 45 and 60 years old in good health and CMV-seronegative. The sequenced material came from PBMCs. This chain connects TRBV4-1 to TRBJ2-3; TRBD2 aligns across 15 bases. In nucleotides, the CDR3 is TGCGCCAGCAGCCGGACTAGCGGGGGGGCGGGCACAGATACGCAGTATTTT. Translation gives CASSRTSGGAGTDTQYF.